Presented here are 30 T cell receptor beta chains from one specimen sequenced in a study of CD8 T cells in ankylosing spondylitis. Findings and limits, study-wide: Seven to nine highly homologous variants formed a TCR beta motif that appeared characteristic of ankylosing spondylitis blood.

TCRdb re-analysed the 5' RACE reads in MiXCR, keeping a single row per CDR3 protein. This table holds fewer than 400,000 distinct CDR3 sequences, about 20% found once. Their target antigens are unknown. The sample comprised blood, either unsorted or a sorted T cell fraction (not recorded which). Receptors originate from a male donor with ankylosing spondylitis.

This sequence joins TRBV2 and TRBJ1-3; 8 bases align to TRBD1. There are 14 residues in the CDR3. V shed 4 bases, J shed 7 bases, and the junction held 6 bases outside the gene matches. Germline lookup yields CDR1 SNHLY and CDR2 FYNNEI. CDR3 DNA sequence: TGTGCCAGCAGTGCGACAGGGGTATTGAACACCATATATTTT. It specifies CASSATGVLNTIYF.

Only a few counts were recorded for this clonotype. This chain connects TRBV6-1 to TRBJ2-1; 9 nucleotides align to TRBD2. The CDR3 runs 17 residues. Germline V CDR1 and CDR2: MNHNS, SASEGT. The J segment lost 0 bases and the V segment lost 10 bases, leaving 13 bases of the junction unmatched. The CDR3: CATEGSGSAGSYNEQFF. CDR3 bases: TGTGCCACCGAGGGTAGCGGGAGCGCTGGCTCCTACAATGAGCAGTTCTTC.

The genes are TRBV20-1 and TRBJ2-3, with TRBD2 matching over 7 bases. CDR3 length: 14 amino acids. After removal of 6 bases from V and 0 bases from J, the junction contained 6 bases not matched to a gene. Germline assignment: CDR1 DFQATT and CDR2 SNEGSKA (reference sequence). The CDR3: CSAPLAYSTDTQYF. The CDR3 region has the DNA TGCAGTGCACCACTAGCGTATAGCACAGATACGCAGTATTTT.

This clonotype was counted only a few times. The rearrangement uses TRBV24-1 and TRBJ2-1; D is undetermined. V was trimmed by 3 bases and J by 9 bases, leaving 11 bases between them. CDR1 KGHDR and CDR2 SFDVKD come from the germline V gene. The CDR3 runs to 13 residues. CDR3 region: CATSDPLGIEQFF. CDR3 in DNA: TGTGCCACCAGTGATCCCCTTGGGATTGAGCAGTTCTTC.

This clonotype was seen only a few times. The genes are TRBV29-1 and TRBJ1-1, with 8 nucleotides matching TRBD1. CDR1 is SQVTM and CDR2 is ANQGSEA in the germline V gene. Trimming at V came to 4 bases and at J to 3 bases, leaving 7 bases not matched to a gene. CDR3 length: 14 residues. The CDR3 spells CSVVQGARDTEAFF. CDR3 DNA: TGCAGCGTTGTCCAGGGGGCTCGGGACACTGAAGCTTTCTTT.

The chain couples TRBV11-2 to TRBJ1-6; D call uncertain. This CDR3 is 19 amino acids long. Germline V gene lookup returns CDR1 SGHAT and CDR2 FQNNGV. Trimming removed 2 bases at V and 4 bases at J, with 21 bases between. In nucleotides, the CDR3 is TGTGCCAGCAGCTTAAGGATCCCGGGCAGCTCTCAATATAATTCACCCCTCCACTTT. Translated: CASSLRIPGSSQYNSPLHF.

This chain connects TRBV20-1 to TRBJ1-4; D is uncertain. The ends were cut back, 0 bases at V and 0 bases at J, with 11 bases in the middle. Germline V gives CDR1 DFQATT, CDR2 SNEGSKA (reference sequence). The CDR3 is 16 residues long. The CDR3 here is CSARDPEIATNEKLFF. In DNA form, the CDR3 reads TGCAGTGCTAGAGATCCGGAGATCGCAACTAATGAAAAACTGTTTTTT.

The rearrangement uses TRBV19 and TRBJ2-3; D gene ambiguous. Germline V CDR1 and CDR2: LNHDA, SQIVND (reference sequence). CDR3 length: 14 residues. Trimming cost V 5 bases and J 2 bases, with 11 bases left between them. CDR3 amino acids: CASSSQHITDTQYF. CDR3 bases: TGTGCCAGTAGTTCCCAGCATATCACAGATACGCAGTATTTT.

This clonotype was seen ten or more times. The chain employs TRBV5-6 and TRBJ1-2; D gene ambiguous. Germline assignment: CDR1 SGHDT and CDR2 YYEEEE. Trimming shortened V by 3 bases and J by 0 bases, and 12 bases separated the two germline ends. The CDR3 is made up of 15 amino acids. The CDR3 DNA reads TGTGCCAGCAGCTCCGATAGGGCAGCTAACTATGGCTACACCTTC. This codes for CASSSDRAANYGYTF. Filled out from reference TRBV5-6 and TRBJ1-2, the complete variable domain reads DAGVTQSPTHLIKTRGQQVTLRCSPKSGHDTVSWYQQALGQGPQFIFQYYEEEERQRGNFPDRFSGHQFPNYSSELNVNALLLGDSALYLCASSSDRAANYGYTFGSGTRLTVV.

The chain carries TRBV18 and TRBJ2-7, with D unclear. Between the trimmed V and J ends, which lost 2 bases and 3 bases, there was a span of 8 bases. Germline V gives CDR1 KGHSH, CDR2 LQKENI. The CDR3 is 13 residues long. CDR3 amino acids: CASSPAPLYEQYF. The CDR3 DNA follows: TGTGCCAGCTCACCAGCGCCCCTCTACGAGCAGTACTTC.

This clonotype showed up just a few times. The genes are TRBV3-1 and TRBJ1-1; D might be TRBD1 (6 bases). V lost 4 bases and J lost 8, with 14 bases in between. The length of the CDR3 is 13 residues. Germline loops: CDR1 LGHDT, CDR2 YNNKEL (reference sequence). CDR3 sequence: CASSPYQGQEAFF. CDR3 coding DNA: TGTGCCAGCAGCCCGTATCAAGGACAGGAAGCTTTCTTT. The complete variable domain, with remaining parts taken from reference TRBV3-1 and TRBJ1-1, reads DTAVSQTPKYLVTQMGNDKSIKCEQNLGHDTMYWYKQDSKKFLKIMFSYNNKELIINETVPNRFSPKSPDKAHLNLHINSLELGDSAVYFCASSPYQGQEAFFGQGTRLTVV.

The chain employs TRBV20-1 and TRBJ2-1; TRBD2 matches at 7 bases. The V gene end was trimmed by 0 bases and the J gene end by 8 bases; junction bases not matched to a gene: 16. The CDR3 covers 17 residues. Germline CDR1 and CDR2: DFQATT and SNEGSKA (reference sequence). The CDR3 nucleotides read TGCAGTGCTAGAGATTATCAGGTGGGAGGGACTTTCGATGAGCAGTTCTTC. It specifies CSARDYQVGGTFDEQFF.

This clonotype appeared many times. The chain joins TRBV12-3 or TRBV12-4 to TRBJ2-4; a weak D match, TRBD2 (7 bases). Trimming took 5 bases from V and 7 from J, leaving 18 bases between them. The CDR3 sequence is 15 residues long. The CDR3 protein is CASSLQGGGHNIQYF. CDR3 coding DNA: TGTGCCAGCAGTCTCCAAGGGGGGGGCCACAACATTCAGTACTTC.

This rearrangement joins TRBV4-3 to TRBJ2-7; 7 bases are shared with TRBD2. The CDR3 sequence is 15 residues long. Germline-derived CDR1 and CDR2 are LGHNA and YSLEER. The ends lost 3 bases at V and 3 bases at J; junction bases unmatched: 8. The chain's CDR3 is CASSQMGTTVYEQYF. The CDR3 nucleotides read TGCGCCAGCAGCCAGATGGGGACTACAGTCTACGAGCAGTACTTC.

The V gene is TRBV5-1, the J gene TRBJ2-6, with D maybe TRBD1 (5 bases). The V gene's germline CDR1 is SGHRS and CDR2 YFSETQ. Trimming left V 0 bases short and J 0 bases short, with 10 bases between. The CDR3 contains 17 residues. CDR3 region: CASSLGGTYSGANVLTF. The CDR3 DNA reads TGCGCCAGCAGCTTGGGGGGCACCTACTCTGGGGCCAACGTCCTGACTTTC.

The gene calls are TRBV12-3 or TRBV12-4 and TRBJ1-5; D is uncertain. V lost 3 bases and J 3 bases, leaving 12 bases between the germline ends. This CDR3 region has 15 residues. CDR3 region: CASSFVPAANQPQHF. The CDR3 DNA sequence: TGTGCCAGCAGTTTCGTCCCGGCGGCCAATCAGCCCCAGCATTTT.

This chain connects TRBV28 to TRBJ2-3; the match to TRBD2 covers 13 bases. Germline trimming cut 8 bases from V and 2 bases from J; bases unmatched to any gene: 13. There are 18 residues in the CDR3. Germline V gives CDR1 MDHEN, CDR2 SYDVKM. The CDR3 region is CASPPQLAGGLITDTQYF. The CDR3 bases are TGTGCCAGCCCCCCCCAACTAGCGGGAGGGCTTATCACAGATACGCAGTATTTT.

This clonotype was seen just once. The chain joins TRBV27 to TRBJ2-3, with D perhaps TRBD2 (5 bases). V lost 1 base to trimming and J lost 1 base, with 6 bases between them. Per the germline V gene, CDR1 is MNHEY and CDR2 is SMNVEV (reference sequence). The CDR3 sequence is 14 residues long. CDR3 amino acids: CASSLWGGTDTQYF. In DNA, the CDR3 is TGTGCCAGCAGTTTATGGGGAGGCACAGATACGCAGTATTTT.

The chain employs TRBV9 and TRBJ2-1; a possible D gene is TRBD2 (6 bases). Germline V gene data show CDR1 as SGDLS and CDR2 as YYNGEE. Between the trimmed V and J ends, which lost 3 bases and 0 bases, there was a span of 16 bases. The CDR3 is made up of 17 amino acids. CDR3 sequence (DNA): TGTGCCAGCAGCGCCTCCAGCGGGCCTAGCTCCTACAATGAGCAGTTCTTC. Translating it yields CASSASSGPSSYNEQFF.

This clonotype was seen only a few times. The rearrangement links TRBV2 to TRBJ1-1; 7 nucleotides agree with TRBD1. The CDR3 contains 12 residues. Germline trimming cut 8 bases from V and 4 bases from J; bases unmatched to any gene: 4. The germline gives CDR1 SNHLY, CDR2 FYNNEI. CDR3: CASSRGPTEAFF. CDR3 coding DNA: TGTGCCAGCTCTAGGGGGCCCACTGAAGCTTTCTTT.

This clonotype has at least ten counts. The rearrangement links TRBV6-1 to TRBJ2-1; TRBD1 matches at 10 bases. The CDR3 has 13 residues. Trimming took 5 bases from V and 7 from J; bases not matched to a gene: 2. Germline V gene sequence: CDR1 MNHNS, CDR2 SASEGT. The CDR3 DNA is TGTGCCAGCAGTCGGACAGGGGGTAATGAGCAGTTCTTC. This encodes CASSRTGGNEQFF.

The J gene is TRBJ2-3, the V gene TRBV3-1, with 8 bases matching TRBD1. This CDR3 contains 15 residues. Germline loops: CDR1 LGHDT, CDR2 YNNKEL (reference sequence). Trimming cost V 4 bases and J 2 bases; bases outside gene matches: 5. For the CDR3, the DNA is TGTGCCAGCAGCCTTGGACAGGGATTCACAGATACGCAGTATTTT. Encoded protein: CASSLGQGFTDTQYF.

V and J are TRBV7-9 and TRBJ2-1; 12 bases are a match to TRBD2. Trimming removed 2 bases from V and 10 bases from J; junction bases left unmatched: 6. The CDR3 has 15 amino acids. CDR1 and CDR2 (germline): SEHNR, FQNEAQ (reference sequence). CDR3 residues: CASSLLAGGPGEQFF. The CDR3 nucleotides read TGTGCCAGCAGCTTACTAGCGGGAGGGCCTGGGGAGCAGTTCTTC.

Only a few counts were recorded for this clonotype. V usage is TRBV20-1 and J usage is TRBJ1-5; a weak D match, TRBD1 (5 bases). This CDR3 region has 14 residues. V lost 3 bases, J lost 5 bases, and 14 bases lay in between. Germline V gives CDR1 DFQATT, CDR2 SNEGSKA (reference sequence). The CDR3 DNA is TGCAGTGCTAGTCACAGGTCCCAGGATCAGCCCCAGCATTTT. The encoded protein is CSASHRSQDQPQHF.

This clonotype was seen only a few times. This sequence joins TRBV12-3 or TRBV12-4 and TRBJ2-3, with unresolved D. V was trimmed by 4 bases and J by 0 bases, leaving 8 bases between them. The CDR3 extends over 14 amino acids. This chain's CDR3 is CASSWQASTDTQYF. CDR3 nucleotide sequence: TGTGCCAGCAGTTGGCAAGCGAGCACAGATACGCAGTATTTT.

The chain couples TRBV29-1 to TRBJ1-2; D remains unclear. The CDR3 runs 11 residues. Per germline, CDR1 SQVTM and CDR2 ANQGSEA. Trimming removed 4 bases at V and 5 bases at J, with 8 bases between. DNA for the CDR3: TGCAGCGTTGGGACGGAGTATGGCTACACCTTC. This codes for CSVGTEYGYTF.

The rearrangement links TRBV9 to TRBJ2-7, with TRBD1 matching over 8 bases. The CDR3 consists of 16 residues. Looked up from germline, CDR1 is SGDLS and CDR2 is YYNGEE. V trimming: 0 bases; J trimming: 0 bases; junction bases outside the gene matches: 5. CDR3 in DNA: TGTGCCAGCAGCGTAGCCCCAGGGGGCAGCTCCTACGAGCAGTACTTC. Its protein product is CASSVAPGGSSYEQYF.

The V gene is TRBV28, the J gene TRBJ2-5; a weak D match, TRBD1 (6 bases). CDR1 and CDR2 (germline): MDHEN, SYDVKM. The CDR3 totals 13 residues. Trimming removed 7 bases at V and 2 bases at J, with 11 bases between. CDR3 region: CASTQGGQETQYF. CDR3 in DNA: TGTGCCAGCACCCAAGGGGGTCAAGAGACCCAGTACTTC.

This clonotype was seen only a few times. This chain connects TRBV2 to TRBJ2-2; 7 nucleotides agree with TRBD2. The junction had 3 bases not matched to a gene; V was cut back by 7 bases and J by 1 base. The CDR3 is 14 residues long. Germline assignment: CDR1 SNHLY and CDR2 FYNNEI. CDR3 loop: CASMASGNTGELFF. The CDR3 bases are TGTGCCAGCATGGCTAGCGGGAACACCGGGGAGCTGTTTTTT.

This clonotype has a handful of counts. This chain uses TRBV28 with TRBJ2-5; 8 positions agree with TRBD1. The ends lost 5 bases at V and 5 bases at J; junction bases unmatched: 10. The CDR3 is 15 residues long. CDR1 is MDHEN, CDR2 SYDVKM, per germline. The CDR3 DNA reads TGTGCCAGCAGTCCCCAACAGGGGGGTTGGGAGACCCAGTACTTC. Residues: CASSPQQGGWETQYF.